What follows describes a single T cell receptor beta chain. Original processing methods: Counts of nucleated cells, estimated from reference gene primer amplification, were obtained. The repertoire was sequenced with immunoSEQ multiplex PCR; TCRdb's copy has only in-frame clones and lacks some. That table gives V, J and clone size, and the DNA gave D and trimming. This table holds some 110,000 clones, 65% to 80% found once. The data are from a study of blood T cell repertoires in COVID-19. Study overall: The study drew acute and convalescent COVID-19 samples from the United States, Italy and Spain. The cDNA or gDNA used as material had been derived from T cells, B-cell-depleted T cells, or PBMCs.

The ends were cut back, 2 bases at V and 4 bases at J, with 19 bases in the middle. This CDR3 comprises 18 residues. CDR1 and CDR2 (germline): SGDLS, YYNGEE. The receptor was derived from a woman between 65 and 79 years old with acute or convalescent COVID-19. Sequencing input: peripheral blood. The chain couples TRBV9 to TRBJ2-6, with a tentative D call TRBD1 (6 bases). The CDR3, as DNA: TGTGCCAGCAGCGTCTCCGGCTTACAGGGCTCAGGGGCCAACGTCCTGACTTTC. Translating gives CASSVSGLQGSGANVLTF.